This TCR beta chain was observed in a study of blood T cell repertoires in COVID-19. Germline CDR1 reads MGHRA; CDR2 reads YSYEKL. With 0 bases removed from V and 0 bases from J, the gap between germline ends came to 12 bases. This CDR3 contains 17 residues. Measured with immunoSEQ multiplex PCR; TCRdb has only the in-frame clones, and not every one. The table records roughly 300,000 clones, more than 85% of them present only once. This rearrangement joins TRBV4-1 to TRBJ1-3; D is ambiguous. This TCR came from a woman in her twenties or thirties with COVID-19, enrolled during active disease. The sample consisted of peripheral blood. The CDR3 sequence: CASSQEPTPNSGNTIYF. The CDR3 DNA reads TGCGCCAGCAGCCAAGAGCCGACACCCAACTCTGGAAACACCATATATTTT.